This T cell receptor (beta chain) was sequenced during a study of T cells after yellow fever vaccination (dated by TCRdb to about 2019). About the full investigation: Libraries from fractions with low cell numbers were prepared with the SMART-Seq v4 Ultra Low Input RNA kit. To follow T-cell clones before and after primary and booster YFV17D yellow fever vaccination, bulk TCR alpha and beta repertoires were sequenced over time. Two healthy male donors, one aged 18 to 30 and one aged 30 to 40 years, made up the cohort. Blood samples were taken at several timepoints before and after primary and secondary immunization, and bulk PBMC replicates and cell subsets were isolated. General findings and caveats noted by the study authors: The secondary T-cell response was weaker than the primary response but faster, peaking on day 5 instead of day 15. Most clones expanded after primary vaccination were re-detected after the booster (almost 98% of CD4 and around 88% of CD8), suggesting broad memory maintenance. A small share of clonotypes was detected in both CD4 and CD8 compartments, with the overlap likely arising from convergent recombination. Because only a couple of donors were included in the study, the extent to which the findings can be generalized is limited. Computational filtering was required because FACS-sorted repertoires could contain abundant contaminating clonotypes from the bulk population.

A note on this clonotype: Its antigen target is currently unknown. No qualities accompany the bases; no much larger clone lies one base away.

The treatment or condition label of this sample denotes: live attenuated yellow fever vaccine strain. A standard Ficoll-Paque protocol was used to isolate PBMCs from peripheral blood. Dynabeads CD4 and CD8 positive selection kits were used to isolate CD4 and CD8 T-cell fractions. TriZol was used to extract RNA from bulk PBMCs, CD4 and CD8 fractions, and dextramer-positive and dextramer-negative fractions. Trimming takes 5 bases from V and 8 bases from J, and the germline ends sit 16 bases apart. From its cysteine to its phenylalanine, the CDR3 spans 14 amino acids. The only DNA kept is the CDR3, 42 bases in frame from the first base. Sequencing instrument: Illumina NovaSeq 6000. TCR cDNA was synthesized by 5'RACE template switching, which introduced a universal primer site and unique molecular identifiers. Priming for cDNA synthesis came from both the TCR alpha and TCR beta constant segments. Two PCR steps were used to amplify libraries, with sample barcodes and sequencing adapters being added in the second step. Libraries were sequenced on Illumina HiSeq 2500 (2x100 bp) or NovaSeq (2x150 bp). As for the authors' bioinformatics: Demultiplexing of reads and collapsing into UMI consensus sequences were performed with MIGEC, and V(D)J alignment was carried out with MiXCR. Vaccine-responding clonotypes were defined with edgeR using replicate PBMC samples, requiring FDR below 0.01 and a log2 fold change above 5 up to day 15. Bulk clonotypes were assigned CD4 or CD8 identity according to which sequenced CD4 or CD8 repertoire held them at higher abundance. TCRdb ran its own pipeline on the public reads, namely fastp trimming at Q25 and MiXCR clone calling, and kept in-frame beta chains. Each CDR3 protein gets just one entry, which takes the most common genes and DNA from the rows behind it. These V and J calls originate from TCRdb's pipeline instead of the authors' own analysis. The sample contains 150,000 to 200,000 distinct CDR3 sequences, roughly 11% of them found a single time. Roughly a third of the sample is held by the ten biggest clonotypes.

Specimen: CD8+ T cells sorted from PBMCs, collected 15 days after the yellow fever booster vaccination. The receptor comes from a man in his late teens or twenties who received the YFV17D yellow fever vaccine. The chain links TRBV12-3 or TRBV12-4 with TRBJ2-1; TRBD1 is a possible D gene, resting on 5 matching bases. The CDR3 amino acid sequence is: CASSAAQVLDEQFF. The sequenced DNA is TGTGCCAGCAGTGCGGCACAGGTTTTAGATGAGCAGTTCTTC.